In its sample, the clone carrying this T cell receptor (beta chain) was seen a few times. The entry originates in a study of blood T cell repertoires in COVID-19. Libraries were prepared by immunoSEQ multiplex PCR; TCRdb keeps only in-frame clonotypes and omits some of them. This table holds around 83,000 clones, more than 75% found once. The specimen sequenced was peripheral blood. This TCR was recovered from an older man with active or convalescent COVID-19.

CDR3 residues: CASSPSGAVIYGYTF. Written as DNA, the CDR3 is TGTGCCAGCTCACCATCGGGAGCCGTCATCTATGGCTACACCTTC. The rearrangement joins TRBV18 to TRBJ1-2; the D is unclear. The CDR3 runs 15 residues. Germline V gives CDR1 KGHSH, CDR2 LQKENI. V dropped 2 bases and J dropped 4 bases, with 14 bases sitting between them.